This TCR beta chain is drawn from a study of T cells in Graves' hyperthyroidism and ophthalmopathy. CDR3 length: 16 amino acids. Trimming took off 4 bases at V and 8 bases at J, with 24 bases between the two ends. The V gene's germline CDR1 is SGHDT and CDR2 YYEEEE. Amplification of TCR beta CDR3 regions was performed using RNA transcripts as template. The HTBI primer set drove a first-round RT-PCR of the TCR CDR3. Each CDR3 protein gets one entry after TCRdb re-called the multiplex PCR reads with MiXCR. The sample shows about 510,000 distinct CDR3 sequences, around 43% of them seen only once. This clonotype came up a few times.

What was sequenced was peripheral blood or thyroid tissue (not recorded which). This receptor was taken from an adult woman with Graves' disease, either hyperthyroidism or ophthalmopathy (not recorded which). This rearrangement joins TRBV5-6 to TRBJ1-2; tentatively, D is TRBD1 (6 bases). The CDR3 coding sequence is TGTGCCAGCAGCCCCTACAGGGAGCGCGATTCGGTCGGCTACACCTTC. Amino acid sequence: CASSPYRERDSVGYTF.